This TCR beta chain was identified in a study of cytomegalovirus exposure and HLA in healthy donors. The CDR3 loop spans 16 amino acids. Looked up from germline, CDR1 is SGHRS and CDR2 is YFSETQ. V trimming: 3 bases; J trimming: 2 bases; junction bases outside the gene matches: 3. The study ran its PCR with 60 Vbeta and 13 Jbeta primers. Using immunoSEQ multiplex PCR, the repertoire was profiled, and TCRdb retains in-frame clones only, with some absent. The sample lists over 95,000 clones; 74% were seen once. The chain couples TRBV5-1 to TRBJ2-3; 13 bases fit TRBD2. The specimen sequenced was PBMCs. The TCR originated in a human donor in good health. CDR3 DNA sequence: TGCGCCAGCAGCTCGGGACTAGCGGGAAACACAGATACGCAGTATTTT. The encoded protein is CASSSGLAGNTDTQYF.